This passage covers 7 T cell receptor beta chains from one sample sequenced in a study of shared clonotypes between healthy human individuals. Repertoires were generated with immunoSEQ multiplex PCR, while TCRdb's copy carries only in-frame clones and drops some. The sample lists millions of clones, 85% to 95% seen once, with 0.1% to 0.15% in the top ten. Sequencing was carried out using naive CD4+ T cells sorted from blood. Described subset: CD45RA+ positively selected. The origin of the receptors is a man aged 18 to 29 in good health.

The chain's CDR3 is CATRGTQGPIGYTF. The CDR3 DNA reads TGTGCCACCAGGGGGACACAGGGCCCGATTGGCTACACCTTC. This sequence joins TRBV6-1 and TRBJ1-2; 7 nucleotides line up with TRBD1. The V and J ends lost 10 bases and 7 bases, in that order; junction bases with no gene match: 15. The CDR3 is 14 residues long. Germline V gene sequence: CDR1 MNHNS, CDR2 SASEGT.

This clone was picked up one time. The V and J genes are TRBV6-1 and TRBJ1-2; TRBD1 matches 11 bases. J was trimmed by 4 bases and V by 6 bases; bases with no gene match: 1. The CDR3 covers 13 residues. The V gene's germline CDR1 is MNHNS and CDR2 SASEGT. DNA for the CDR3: TGTGCCAGCAGGGACAGGGGGCCCTATGGCTACACCTTC. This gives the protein CASRDRGPYGYTF.

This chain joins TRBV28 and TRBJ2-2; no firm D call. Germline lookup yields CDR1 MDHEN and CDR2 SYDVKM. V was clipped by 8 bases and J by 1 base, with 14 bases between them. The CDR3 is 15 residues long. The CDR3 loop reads CASSGRAMNTGELFF. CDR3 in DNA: TGTGCCAGCTCTGGACGGGCGATGAACACCGGGGAGCTGTTTTTT.

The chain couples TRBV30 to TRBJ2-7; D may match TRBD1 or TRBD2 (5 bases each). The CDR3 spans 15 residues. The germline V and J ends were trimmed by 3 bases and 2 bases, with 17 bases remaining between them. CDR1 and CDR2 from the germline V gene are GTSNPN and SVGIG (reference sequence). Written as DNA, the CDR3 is TGTGCCTGGAGCAATAACGGGGCAAGCCCCTACGAGCAGTACTTC. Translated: CAWSNNGASPYEQYF.

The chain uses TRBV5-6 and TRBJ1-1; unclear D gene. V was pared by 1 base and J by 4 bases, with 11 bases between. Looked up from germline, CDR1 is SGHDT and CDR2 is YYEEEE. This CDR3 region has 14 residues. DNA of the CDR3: TGTGCCAGCAGCTTGAGGCTGGAGGGCACTGAAGCTTTCTTT. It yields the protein CASSLRLEGTEAFF.

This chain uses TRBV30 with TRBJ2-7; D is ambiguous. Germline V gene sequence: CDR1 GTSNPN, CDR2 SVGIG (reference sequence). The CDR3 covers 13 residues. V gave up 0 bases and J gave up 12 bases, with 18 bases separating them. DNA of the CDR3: TGTGCCTGGAGTGTACCCCCCTCTCATGGGGTGTACTTC. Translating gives CAWSVPPSHGVYF.

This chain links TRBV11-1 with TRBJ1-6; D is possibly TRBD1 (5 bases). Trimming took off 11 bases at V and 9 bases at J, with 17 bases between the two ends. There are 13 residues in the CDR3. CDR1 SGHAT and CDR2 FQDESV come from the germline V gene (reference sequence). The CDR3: CAGRGDGTSPLHF. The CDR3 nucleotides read TGTGCCGGAAGAGGGGACGGGACTTCACCCCTCCACTTT.